This T cell receptor (beta chain) is from a study of OX40 agonist ivuxolimab in advanced cancers. Germline assignment: CDR1 SGHVS and CDR2 FQNEAQ. Trimming cost V 1 base and J 6 bases; bases outside gene matches: 6. This CDR3 spans 16 amino acids. Clones were sequenced by immunoSEQ multiplex PCR, and TCRdb holds only the in-frame ones, with some missing. The sample shows around 26,000 clones, roughly 93% of them seen only once. J is TRBJ1-6 and V is TRBV7-8; 7 nucleotides line up with TRBD1. The starting material was CD4+ or CD8+ T cells sorted from blood, obtained in a trial of the OX40 agonist ivuxolimab. This TCR derives from an adult with an advanced solid tumor such as melanoma, head and neck, liver or kidney cancer. DNA of the CDR3: TGTGCCAGCAGCTTAGAAGGGGGCACTGGTAATTCACCCCTCCACTTT. Translated: CASSLEGGTGNSPLHF.